Listed here are 27 T cell receptor beta chains from one sample, sequenced in a study of naive and memory T cell subsets. Broader study findings: Possibly reflecting memory cells re-expressing CD45RA, a few larger clonotypes occurred in naive repertoires, especially CD8.

Their antigen targets remain unknown. An equimolar mix of two oligonucleotides served as the beta constant-region primer for TRBC1 and TRBC2. Ligated cDNA was amplified by four rounds of PCR with nested alpha and beta constant-region primers and SP2. TCRdb fed the UMI-ligation and nested PCR reads into MiXCR, producing one record per CDR3 protein. The repertoire consists of roughly 99,000 distinct CDR3 sequences, with about 11% occurring once and the leading ten covering around 0.13%. Input material: naive CD4+ T cells from blood. The receptors were gathered from a human donor in good health.

V and J are TRBV3-1 and TRBJ2-5; 8 bases are a match to TRBD1. V lost 6 bases to trimming and J lost 4 bases; unmatched junction nucleotides: 7. The CDR3 runs to 14 residues. The germline CDR1 and CDR2 sequences are LGHDT and YNNKEL (reference sequence). The CDR3 reads CASRGTGEGETQYF. CDR3 DNA sequence: TGTGCCAGCAGGGGGACAGGAGAAGGAGAGACCCAGTACTTC.

This clonotype appeared a few times. This rearrangement joins TRBV24-1 to TRBJ1-2, with 7 positions matching TRBD1. CDR1 and CDR2 from the germline V gene are KGHDR and SFDVKD. Trimming took 3 bases from V and 8 from J; bases not matched to a gene: 8. The CDR3 is 14 residues long. The CDR3 spells CATSDPDRREGYTF. The CDR3 DNA follows: TGTGCCACCAGTGATCCGGACAGGAGGGAAGGCTACACCTTC.

This clonotype was picked up many times. The chain combines TRBV20-1 with TRBJ2-7; 7 positions agree with TRBD2. The CDR3 loop spans 13 amino acids. Germline CDR1 and CDR2: DFQATT and SNEGSKA (reference sequence). V was pared by 5 bases and J by 6 bases, with 10 bases of the junction left unmatched. CDR3 DNA sequence: TGCAGTGCTCAGGAGGGAGGGCCTCCCGAGCAGTACTTC. Encoded protein: CSAQEGGPPEQYF.

This clonotype was seen ten or more times. CDR3 DNA sequence: TGTGCCAGCTCGCAGACAGGGCTAGATCAGCCCCAGCATTTT. Residues: CASSQTGLDQPQHF. The rearrangement joins TRBV18 to TRBJ1-5, with 7 nucleotides matching TRBD1. The germline V gene has CDR1 KGHSH and CDR2 LQKENI. V gave up 6 bases and J gave up 5 bases; unmatched junction bases: 7. The CDR3 has 14 residues.

This clonotype turned up a few times. CDR3 sequence: CASRRDRDSYGYTF. The CDR3 coding sequence is TGCGCCAGCCGCCGGGACAGGGATAGCTATGGCTACACCTTC. The chain uses TRBV4-3 and TRBJ1-2; 9 nucleotides line up with TRBD1. The germline V gene has CDR1 LGHNA and CDR2 YSLEER. The J segment lost 4 bases and the V segment lost 8 bases, leaving 8 bases of the junction unmatched. The CDR3 contains 14 residues.

This clonotype was picked up many times. This chain joins TRBV6-2 or TRBV6-3 and TRBJ2-5; D is ambiguous. This CDR3 has 14 residues. V was pared by 7 bases and J by 0 bases, with 12 bases between. Germline V gene sequence: CDR1 MNHEY, CDR2 SVGEGT. CDR3 DNA: TGTGCCAGCACCCCCAGATGGAACCAAGAGACCCAGTACTTC. It specifies CASTPRWNQETQYF.

This clonotype was seen ten or more times. The CDR3 DNA is TGTGCCACACGGGACAGGGAGAACACTGAAGCTTTCTTT. This translates into CATRDRENTEAFF. The gene calls are TRBV10-3 and TRBJ1-1; TRBD1 matches 9 bases. After removal of 10 bases from V and 1 base from J, the junction contained 4 bases not matched to a gene. Per germline, CDR1 ENHRY and CDR2 SYGVKD. This CDR3 is 13 amino acids long.

The chain carries TRBV6-6 and TRBJ1-5; no definite D call. This CDR3 has 14 residues. The V end was cut by 2 bases, the J end by 1 base, with 6 bases between. The germline V gene encodes CDR1 MNHNY and CDR2 SVGAGI (reference sequence). The CDR3 is CASSYRESNQPQHF. In DNA form, the CDR3 reads TGTGCCAGCAGTTACAGGGAGAGCAATCAGCCCCAGCATTTT.

The genes are TRBV5-1 and TRBJ1-4, with D uncertain. V dropped 3 bases and J dropped 1 base, with 16 bases sitting between them. The germline V gene has CDR1 SGHRS and CDR2 YFSETQ. This CDR3 has 17 residues. In DNA, the CDR3 is TGCGCCAGCAGCTCGGGCATCCAGACGGGAACTAATGAAAAACTGTTTTTT. Its translation: CASSSGIQTGTNEKLFF.

The chain joins TRBV5-1 to TRBJ1-4; 7 bases fit TRBD1. V dropped 3 bases and J dropped 5; count of bases not matched to a gene: 10. Germline V gene lookup returns CDR1 SGHRS and CDR2 YFSETQ. The CDR3 is made up of 16 amino acids. CDR3 loop: CASSYRPGQQNEKLFF. The CDR3 nucleotides are TGCGCCAGCAGCTACCGTCCGGGACAGCAGAATGAAAAACTGTTTTTT. The variable domain in full, with the rest retrieved from reference TRBV5-1 and TRBJ1-4, is KAGVTQTPRYLIKTRGQQVTLSCSPISGHRSVSWYQQTPGQGLQFLFEYFSETQRNKGNFPGRFSGRQFSNSRSEMNVSTLELGDSALYLCASSYRPGQQNEKLFFGSGTQLSVL.

In this sample, this clonotype turned up a few times. The chain is built from TRBV29-1 and TRBJ1-1, with D possibly TRBD1 on 5 matching bases. The CDR3 runs to 15 residues. Germline V gene data show CDR1 as SQVTM and CDR2 as ANQGSEA. Trimming took 3 bases from V and 11 from J, leaving 25 bases between them. CDR3: CSVDRSGTSLSRAFF. The CDR3 DNA sequence: TGCAGCGTTGATAGGTCAGGGACGTCCCTCTCTAGGGCTTTCTTT.

The chain combines TRBV28 with TRBJ2-7; the D is unclear. This CDR3 has 13 amino acids. In germline, CDR1 is MDHEN, CDR2 SYDVKM. Trimming removed 6 bases at V and 1 base at J, with 10 bases between. CDR3 protein: CASRPPPSYEQYF. CDR3 DNA: TGTGCCAGCAGGCCTCCCCCATCCTACGAGCAGTACTTC.

This clonotype was seen a single time. A read error may be the cause here, since a much bigger clone is one base away. V usage is TRBV2 and J usage is TRBJ2-3, with a tentative D call TRBD1 (5 bases). Trimming stripped 6 bases from V and 6 bases from J, with 19 bases between. From germline, CDR1 is SNHLY and CDR2 FYNNEI. There are 15 residues in the CDR3. CDR3 loop: CASSAEQVRSDTQYF. CDR3 nucleotide sequence: TGTGCCAGCAGCGCGGAACAGGTTCGATCTGATACGCAGTATTTT.

The rearrangement uses TRBV6-2 or TRBV6-3 and TRBJ1-1, with 8 positions matching TRBD1. Losses at the gene ends were 6 bases for V and 1 base for J; bases not matched to a gene: 7. The CDR3 extends over 15 amino acids. Germline assignment: CDR1 MNHEY and CDR2 SVGEGT. CDR3 bases: TGTGCCAGCAGACTTCTCGACAGGGGGAACACTGAAGCTTTCTTT. Its protein product is CASRLLDRGNTEAFF.

The V call is TRBV7-9, the J call TRBJ2-7, with D tentatively TRBD1 (6 bases). The V and J ends lost 2 bases and 1 base respectively, with 9 bases between them. The CDR3 extends over 14 amino acids. Germline CDR1 and CDR2: SEHNR and FQNEAQ (reference sequence). This CDR3 is CASSLQGTSYEQYF. The CDR3 DNA reads as TGTGCCAGCAGCTTACAGGGGACATCCTACGAGCAGTACTTC.

This clonotype was counted a few times. V and J are TRBV12-3 or TRBV12-4 and TRBJ1-2, with no clear D. The CDR3 has 13 residues. V lost 3 bases, J lost 8 bases, and 13 bases lay in between. The CDR3 loop is CASSFRSAIGYTF. The CDR3 DNA sequence: TGTGCCAGCAGTTTCCGGTCGGCTATAGGCTACACCTTC.

This clonotype was detected only a few times. The chain employs TRBV27 and TRBJ2-7; 9 nucleotides align to TRBD1. With V trimmed by 4 bases and J by 3 bases, 7 bases remained unmatched. This CDR3 contains 15 residues. Germline V CDR1 and CDR2: MNHEY, SMNVEV (reference sequence). The CDR3 sequence is CASSSQGAGLYEQYF. The CDR3, as DNA: TGTGCCAGCAGTTCACAGGGGGCGGGCCTCTACGAGCAGTACTTC.

This clonotype was seen a few times. V and J are TRBV20-1 and TRBJ2-7; D possibly uses TRBD1 or TRBD2 (6 bases each). With 3 bases removed from V and 6 bases from J, the gap between germline ends came to 18 bases. This CDR3 is 14 amino acids long. Germline assignment: CDR1 DFQATT and CDR2 SNEGSKA (reference sequence). The CDR3 coding sequence is TGCAGTGCTAGTGTTTGGGGGGTAGGGGGCGAGCAGTACTTC. This translates into CSASVWGVGGEQYF.

This clonotype was found a few times. The V call is TRBV7-3, the J call TRBJ2-3; 15 bases fit TRBD2. V lost 5 bases to trimming and J lost 5 bases; unmatched junction nucleotides: 5. Germline-derived CDR1 and CDR2 are SGHTA and FQGTGA. This CDR3 has 16 residues. CDR3 sequence (DNA): TGTGCCAGCAGCCTCGGACTAGCGGGGGGGAGAGATACGCAGTATTTT. Its translation: CASSLGLAGGRDTQYF.

This clonotype was seen a handful of times. CDR3 DNA: TGTGCCAGCAGCTTAGCTGGGCAGGGCAATCAGCCCCAGCATTTT. Protein: CASSLAGQGNQPQHF. The chain is built from TRBV7-9 and TRBJ1-5; D call uncertain. Germline loops: CDR1 SEHNR, CDR2 FQNEAQ (reference sequence). V lost 0 bases to trimming and J lost 2 bases, with 8 bases between them. This CDR3 region has 15 residues. The entire variable domain, with the rest obtained from reference TRBV7-9 and TRBJ1-5, is as follows: DTGVSQNPRHKITKRGQNVTFRCDPISEHNRLYWYRQTLGQGPEFLTYFQNEAQLEKSRLLSDRFSAERPKGSFSTLEIQRTEQGDSAMYLCASSLAGQGNQPQHFGDGTRLSIL.

In this sample, this clonotype turned up many times. V is TRBV6-2 or TRBV6-3 and J is TRBJ1-5; D call uncertain. The CDR3 is 12 residues long. CDR1 and CDR2 from the germline V gene are MNHEY and SVGEGT. V lost 6 bases, J lost 0 bases, and 3 bases lay in between. The CDR3 sequence is CASRDSNQPQHF. In DNA, the CDR3 is TGTGCCAGCAGGGATAGCAATCAGCCCCAGCATTTT.

This clonotype occurred a few times. DNA of the CDR3: TGTGCCAGTAGTATAGTTGGTGGCTACGAGCAGTACTTC. Amino acid sequence: CASSIVGGYEQYF. The chain links TRBV19 to TRBJ2-7, with D uncertain. The V end was cut by 1 base, the J end by 3 bases, with 7 bases between. This CDR3 is 13 amino acids long. The germline CDR1 and CDR2 sequences are LNHDA and SQIVND (reference sequence). The variable domain in full, with the rest retrieved from reference TRBV19 and TRBJ2-7, is DGGITQSPKYLFRKEGQNVTLSCEQNLNHDAMYWYRQDPGQGLRLIYYSQIVNDFQKGDIAEGYSVSREKKESFPLTVTSAQKNPTAFYLCASSIVGGYEQYFGPGTRLTVT.

The chain recombines TRBV2 with TRBJ1-2, with 9 bases identical to TRBD1. Germline V lookup: CDR1 SNHLY, CDR2 FYNNEI. V lost 6 bases to trimming and J lost 9 bases; unmatched junction nucleotides: 8. The CDR3 is 13 amino acids. As DNA, the CDR3 is TGTGCCAGCAGGGGGGGGACAGGGAGGAGCTACACCTTC. Encoded protein: CASRGGTGRSYTF. The variable domain in full, with the rest retrieved from reference TRBV2 and TRBJ1-2, is EPEVTQTPSHQVTQMGQEVILRCVPISNHLYFYWYRQILGQKVEFLVSFYNNEISEKSEIFDDQFSVERPDGSNFTLKIRSTKLEDSAMYFCASRGGTGRSYTFGSGTRLTVV.

The chain uses TRBV20-1 and TRBJ2-3; TRBD2 agrees at 12 bases. V shed 1 base and J 1 base; nucleotides not matched to a gene: 9. The CDR3 is 18 amino acids. Germline V gives CDR1 DFQATT, CDR2 SNEGSKA (reference sequence). The CDR3 bases are TGCAGTGCTAGAGGGCCGACTAGCGGGAGCTTGCGCACAGATACGCAGTATTTT. Protein sequence: CSARGPTSGSLRTDTQYF.

The J gene is TRBJ2-7, the V gene TRBV25-1; 7 bases are shared with TRBD2. V gave up 6 bases and J gave up 7 bases; unmatched junction bases: 3. From germline, CDR1 is MGHDK and CDR2 SYGVNS. This CDR3 has 11 residues. For the CDR3, the DNA is TGTGCCAGCAGCGGGGGGTTGGAGCAGTACTTC. Encoded protein: CASSGGLEQYF.

This clonotype has at least ten counts. This chain uses TRBV6-1 with TRBJ1-2, with D unclear. The CDR3 is 12 amino acids. Germline-derived CDR1 and CDR2 are MNHNS and SASEGT. The ends were cut back, 7 bases at V and 4 bases at J, with 10 bases in the middle. In DNA form, the CDR3 reads TGTGCCAGCACTGACCCTTTCTATGGCTACACCTTC. Protein sequence: CASTDPFYGYTF.

This chain joins TRBV7-8 and TRBJ2-1, with TRBD2 as a possible D gene (6 bases). This CDR3 contains 14 residues. V lost 5 bases and J lost 2, with 10 bases in between. CDR1 is SGHVS and CDR2 is FQNEAQ in the germline V gene. Here the CDR3 DNA reads TGTGCCAGCAGCGCTAGCGAGACCTACAATGAGCAGTTCTTC. This encodes CASSASETYNEQFF.